A selection of T cell receptor beta chains follows, all from one sample in a study of radiotherapy plus CTLA-4 blockade in lung cancer. TCRdb keeps only in-frame clones here, not all; method: immunoSEQ multiplex PCR. The sample lists 95,000 to 150,000 clones; about 87% were seen once. The input for sequencing was peripheral blood, taken from a patient treated with radiotherapy plus ipilimumab. These receptors originate from a human donor with non-small cell lung cancer that progressed on radiotherapy plus ipilimumab. Each CDR3 is given with its conserved first and last residue. The D gene is left open where the match is weak. A clone size is listed for some rows: how often the clone was seen (once, few, many), or a class if it is expanded.

clone_size: -; d_call: -; j_call: TRBJ2-7; v_call: TRBV6-1; cdr3_nt: TGTGCCAGCAAGGGGAGGAGCCTGGGAGACTACGAGCAGTACTTC; cdr3_aa: CASKGRSLGDYEQYF
clone_size: -; d_call: -; j_call: TRBJ1-1; v_call: TRBV6-5; cdr3_nt: TGTGCCAGCAGTTACATCGACAGCACTGAAGCTTTCTTT; cdr3_aa: CASSYIDSTEAFF
clone_size: -; d_call: TRBD1; j_call: TRBJ1-1; v_call: TRBV5-6; cdr3_nt: TGTGCCAGCAGGTTGGACAGGAGGGCTGAAGCTTTCTTT; cdr3_aa: CASRLDRRAEAFF
clone_size: few; d_call: TRBD2; j_call: TRBJ2-1; v_call: TRBV25-1; cdr3_nt: TGTGCCAGCAGGACTAGCGGGAGCTTCGGGAACAATGAGCAGTTCTTC; cdr3_aa: CASRTSGSFGNNEQFF
clone_size: -; d_call: -; j_call: TRBJ2-7; v_call: TRBV6-5; cdr3_nt: TGTGCCAGCATCCCTTGGTCGGCCGCAGGAGAGCAGTACTTC; cdr3_aa: CASIPWSAAGEQYF
clone_size: -; d_call: -; j_call: TRBJ1-2; v_call: TRBV2; cdr3_nt: TGTGCCAGCAGTGGGGCCAAAGGGAGAGGTGGCTACACCTTC; cdr3_aa: CASSGAKGRGGYTF
clone_size: -; d_call: TRBD2; j_call: TRBJ2-2; v_call: TRBV6-1; cdr3_nt: TGTGCCAGCAGTGAAGGGGTTAGCGGGAGGTGGACCGGGGAGCTGTTTTTT; cdr3_aa: CASSEGVSGRWTGELFF
clone_size: -; d_call: -; j_call: TRBJ1-1; v_call: TRBV27; cdr3_nt: TGTGCCAGCAGTTCTATGAACACTGAAGCTTTCTTT; cdr3_aa: CASSSMNTEAFF
clone_size: -; d_call: -; j_call: TRBJ2-1; v_call: TRBV6-1; cdr3_nt: TGTGCCAGCACCGAGCGAGAGCAGTTCTTC; cdr3_aa: CASTEREQFF
clone_size: -; d_call: -; j_call: TRBJ2-7; v_call: TRBV29-1; cdr3_nt: TGCAGCGTCCCGGGACTCGCCCCGGAATCCGAGCAGTACTTC; cdr3_aa: CSVPGLAPESEQYF
clone_size: once; d_call: -; j_call: TRBJ2-5; v_call: TRBV2; cdr3_nt: TGTGCCAGCAGTGGGGGCGGCCCAGAGACCCAGTACTTC; cdr3_aa: CASSGGGPETQYF
clone_size: -; d_call: TRBD2; j_call: TRBJ2-1; v_call: TRBV14; cdr3_nt: TGTGCCAGCAGCCAAGAGAGGGGGACTAGAGTCAATGAGCAGTTCTTC; cdr3_aa: CASSQERGTRVNEQFF
clone_size: -; d_call: -; j_call: TRBJ2-3; v_call: TRBV6-1; cdr3_nt: TGTGCCAGCAGCCCGATTAGCATTTTCACAGATACGCAGTATTTT; cdr3_aa: CASSPISIFTDTQYF
clone_size: -; d_call: -; j_call: TRBJ2-7; v_call: TRBV10-3; cdr3_nt: TGTGCCATTAACCAACTCGGCCCTCGCGGAGTACTTTTGGAGCAGTACTTC; cdr3_aa: CAINQLGPRGVLLEQYF
clone_size: -; d_call: -; j_call: TRBJ1-5; v_call: TRBV30; cdr3_nt: TGTGCCTGGACCCCGGGCCTTGACACGCCCCAGCATTTT; cdr3_aa: CAWTPGLDTPQHF
clone_size: -; d_call: -; j_call: TRBJ2-7; v_call: TRBV6-6; cdr3_nt: TGTGCCAGCAGTTACCAATCCAGCGGCTACGAGCAGTACTTC; cdr3_aa: CASSYQSSGYEQYF
clone_size: -; d_call: TRBD1; j_call: TRBJ1-1; v_call: TRBV6-1; cdr3_nt: TGTGCCAGCAGTGACACAGGGGCCTTGAACACTGAAGCTTTCTTT; cdr3_aa: CASSDTGALNTEAFF
clone_size: once; d_call: TRBD2; j_call: TRBJ2-7; v_call: TRBV7-6; cdr3_nt: TGTGCCAGCAGCACGCAGGAAGCGGGGAACGAGCAGTACTTC; cdr3_aa: CASSTQEAGNEQYF
clone_size: -; d_call: -; j_call: TRBJ2-2; v_call: TRBV5-1; cdr3_nt: TGCGCCAGCAGCCCTGTTGGGGAAGAGAACCTCTTTAACGGGTTAACCGGGGAGCTGTTTTTT; cdr3_aa: CASSPVGEENLFNGLTGELFF
clone_size: -; d_call: TRBD2; j_call: TRBJ2-7; v_call: TRBV6-6; cdr3_nt: TGTGCCAGCAGAACCCTAGCGGGAGTATCCTACGAGCAGTACTTC; cdr3_aa: CASRTLAGVSYEQYF
clone_size: -; d_call: -; j_call: TRBJ2-7; v_call: TRBV18; cdr3_nt: TGTGCCAGCTCACTTTTTGGAAGCGCCGCAAGCTCCTACGAGCAGTACTTC; cdr3_aa: CASSLFGSAASSYEQYF
clone_size: -; d_call: -; j_call: TRBJ2-7; v_call: TRBV2; cdr3_nt: TGTGCCAGCCAAAGGAGCTCCTACGAGCAGTACTTC; cdr3_aa: CASQRSSYEQYF
clone_size: -; d_call: TRBD1; j_call: TRBJ2-7; v_call: TRBV5-1; cdr3_nt: TGCGCCAGCAGCTTGGTGGACAGGGGTAACGAGCAGTACTTC; cdr3_aa: CASSLVDRGNEQYF
clone_size: -; d_call: -; j_call: TRBJ2-1; v_call: TRBV7-2; cdr3_nt: TGTGCCAGCAGCTTAGGGACTACCAATGAGCAGTTCTTC; cdr3_aa: CASSLGTTNEQFF
clone_size: -; d_call: -; j_call: TRBJ2-1; v_call: TRBV27; cdr3_nt: TGTGCCAGCAGCCCTGGTGAGCGGGTGCTGGAAAAGCAGTTCTTC; cdr3_aa: CASSPGERVLEKQFF
clone_size: -; d_call: TRBD1; j_call: TRBJ1-1; v_call: TRBV5-1; cdr3_nt: TGCGCCAGCGGCACCCGACAGGGAGGGAACACTGAAGCTTTCTTT; cdr3_aa: CASGTRQGGNTEAFF
clone_size: -; d_call: -; j_call: TRBJ2-3; v_call: TRBV7-2; cdr3_nt: TGTGCCAGCAGCTTATCTCGCACAGATACGCAGTATTTT; cdr3_aa: CASSLSRTDTQYF
clone_size: -; d_call: -; j_call: TRBJ1-2; v_call: TRBV11-3; cdr3_nt: TGTGCCAGCAGCTTTGACAGGTTCTATGGCTACACCTTC; cdr3_aa: CASSFDRFYGYTF
clone_size: -; d_call: -; j_call: TRBJ2-5; v_call: TRBV7-6; cdr3_nt: TGTGCCAGCAGACAGGCGGCCGGGGAGACCCAGTACTTC; cdr3_aa: CASRQAAGETQYF
clone_size: -; d_call: -; j_call: TRBJ1-2; v_call: TRBV7-2; cdr3_nt: TGTGCCAGCAGCCCTGACGTTGGCTATGGCTACACCTTC; cdr3_aa: CASSPDVGYGYTF
clone_size: -; d_call: -; j_call: TRBJ2-1; v_call: TRBV19; cdr3_nt: TGTGCCAGTATGGTGGGGAGCTTAGGGGGACTGAATGAGCAGTTCTTC; cdr3_aa: CASMVGSLGGLNEQFF
clone_size: -; d_call: TRBD2; j_call: TRBJ2-1; v_call: TRBV5-5; cdr3_nt: TGTGCCAGCAGCTTAATAGCGGGAGTCTGGAATGAGCAGTTCTTC; cdr3_aa: CASSLIAGVWNEQFF
clone_size: -; d_call: -; j_call: TRBJ2-6; v_call: TRBV30; cdr3_nt: TGTGCCTGGAGTGTAGGTCCCCCGGGCGGGGCCAACGTCCTGACTTTC; cdr3_aa: CAWSVGPPGGANVLTF
clone_size: -; d_call: -; j_call: TRBJ1-2; v_call: TRBV27; cdr3_nt: TGTGCCAGCAGTCCGGGAAGGCTGGGAGGCTACACCTTC; cdr3_aa: CASSPGRLGGYTF
clone_size: few; d_call: -; j_call: TRBJ1-2; v_call: TRBV19; cdr3_nt: TGTGCCAGGTCAAGCTCAAAACAGGGCGTGAGGGGCTACACCTTC; cdr3_aa: CARSSSKQGVRGYTF
clone_size: once; d_call: -; j_call: TRBJ2-3; v_call: TRBV27; cdr3_nt: TGTGCCAGCAGTTTTTTGGCCTCGCTCGCCACAGATACGCAGTATTTT; cdr3_aa: CASSFLASLATDTQYF
clone_size: -; d_call: TRBD2; j_call: TRBJ2-5; v_call: TRBV5-6; cdr3_nt: TGTGCCAGCAGCCCAAACCCGGGACTAGCGGGGGAGACCCAGTACTTC; cdr3_aa: CASSPNPGLAGETQYF
clone_size: -; d_call: TRBD2; j_call: TRBJ2-5; v_call: TRBV5-6; cdr3_nt: TGTGCCAGCAGCCTAGTGTCGGCGGGAGTAGAGACCCAGTACTTC; cdr3_aa: CASSLVSAGVETQYF
clone_size: -; d_call: -; j_call: TRBJ2-1; v_call: TRBV29-1; cdr3_nt: TGCAGCGCCCGGCCGGGGGGCGGGGACCACAATGAGCAGTTCTTC; cdr3_aa: CSARPGGGDHNEQFF
clone_size: -; d_call: TRBD2; j_call: TRBJ2-5; v_call: TRBV9; cdr3_nt: TGTGCCAGCAGCGTGACTAGCGGGAGTCGAGAGACCCAGTACTTC; cdr3_aa: CASSVTSGSRETQYF
clone_size: -; d_call: TRBD2; j_call: TRBJ2-3; v_call: TRBV9; cdr3_nt: TGTGCCAGCAGCGTAGAATCTAGCGGGTTCCCAGATACGCAGTATTTT; cdr3_aa: CASSVESSGFPDTQYF
clone_size: -; d_call: TRBD2; j_call: TRBJ2-3; v_call: TRBV6-1; cdr3_nt: TGTGCCAGCGGGGGGGTGAACACGCAGTATTTT; cdr3_aa: CASGGVNTQYF
clone_size: -; d_call: -; j_call: TRBJ2-5; v_call: TRBV20-1; cdr3_nt: TGCAGTAGGACCACCGGGGAGACCCAGTACTTC; cdr3_aa: CSRTTGETQYF
clone_size: once; d_call: -; j_call: TRBJ1-2; v_call: TRBV6-5; cdr3_nt: TGTGCCAGCAGTTACTCGCCCAGGGGAAACTATGGCTACACCTTC; cdr3_aa: CASSYSPRGNYGYTF
clone_size: -; d_call: -; j_call: TRBJ1-1; v_call: TRBV29-1; cdr3_nt: TGCAGCGTTGGATTAGCAGGGAACACTGAAGCTTTCTTT; cdr3_aa: CSVGLAGNTEAFF
clone_size: -; d_call: -; j_call: TRBJ2-1; v_call: TRBV19; cdr3_nt: TGTGCCAGTAGTAAGCGAGCTTCCCCGAGCTCCTACAATGAGCAGTTCTTC; cdr3_aa: CASSKRASPSSYNEQFF
clone_size: -; d_call: -; j_call: TRBJ2-3; v_call: TRBV19; cdr3_nt: TGTGCCAGTAGTAATGGAGCAGCCAGCACAGATACGCAGTATTTT; cdr3_aa: CASSNGAASTDTQYF
clone_size: -; d_call: TRBD2; j_call: TRBJ2-2; v_call: TRBV7-9; cdr3_nt: TGTGCCAGCAGACTAGCGGGAGGGACCGGGGAGCTGTTTTTT; cdr3_aa: CASRLAGGTGELFF
clone_size: once; d_call: -; j_call: TRBJ2-1; v_call: TRBV5-6; cdr3_nt: TGTGCCAGCGTCAGCTACAATGAGCAGTTCTTC; cdr3_aa: CASVSYNEQFF
clone_size: -; d_call: TRBD1; j_call: TRBJ2-2; v_call: TRBV7-8; cdr3_nt: TGTGCCAGCAGCGACAGGGGAGGCGGGGAGCTGTTTTTT; cdr3_aa: CASSDRGGGELFF
clone_size: once; d_call: TRBD1; j_call: TRBJ2-6; v_call: TRBV19; cdr3_nt: TGTGCCAGTAGTACAGCAGGGGGCGCGGGGGCCAACGTCCTGACTTTC; cdr3_aa: CASSTAGGAGANVLTF
clone_size: -; d_call: -; j_call: TRBJ2-7; v_call: TRBV28; cdr3_nt: TGTGCCAGCAGTTCTATCTACGAGCAGTACTTC; cdr3_aa: CASSSIYEQYF
clone_size: -; d_call: -; j_call: TRBJ1-1; v_call: TRBV20-1; cdr3_nt: TGCAGTGCCCGACAAGACACTGAAGCTTTCTTT; cdr3_aa: CSARQDTEAFF